This T cell receptor (beta chain) was identified in a study of blood T cell repertoires in COVID-19 (TCRdb year 2020). For the study in its entirety: Samples covering the acute and convalescent phases of COVID-19 were provided by collaborators in the United States, Italy and Spain. The prospective study material was composed of cDNA or gDNA derived from T cells, B-cell-depleted T cells, or PBMCs. Subjects who had been exposed to COVID-19, were actively infected with it, or had recovered from it provided the deeply sampled blood TCRbeta repertoires that made up the dataset. The repertoires were released in a freely available public database meant as a resource for research on the immune response to SARS-CoV-2. The samples were drawn from two sources: the first 160 participants of the ongoing ImmuneRACE study, and some 1,300 subjects contributed by 6 global collaborators. The sample metadata nearly always contained a de-identified subject ID, COVID-19 status, age in years and sex. Where available, HLA class I and class II types were obtained from metadata supplied by the sample provider rather than from assay-based typing.

Germline trimming: 6 bases from V, 7 bases from J; junction bases outside gene matches: 10. The CDR3 spans 15 residues, from the cysteine through the phenylalanine. The retained sequence is limited to the CDR3, 45 bases, with the frame set at the first base. In the germline V gene, CDR1 corresponds to MNHEY and CDR2 to SVGAGI. On the study overall, not on this receptor specifically: The quantity of clinical and demographic metadata differed by source and by participant and was supplied without curation.

In Seattle, one collaborating source enrolled patients while the infection was active and tracked those patients longitudinally over the course of disease. The collaborating institutions used their own protocols to collect whole blood in K2EDTA tubes. Collaborator samples were shipped for TCRbeta analysis as frozen whole blood, isolated PBMCs, or DNA extracted from either sample type. As for this clone: The clone's antigen remains unknown. Within one base of it there is no much larger clone, and no base qualities were kept.

The immunoSEQ Assay, a bias-controlled multiplex PCR, was used to amplify TCRbeta CDR3 regions from genomic DNA. On the authors' methods: The number of nucleated cells in each sample was estimated from the amplification of reference gene primers within the assay. To quantify the absolute abundance of each unique TCRbeta CDR3 rearrangement, sequence reads were collapsed and filtered. For each sample, productive Simpson clonality was calculated as the square root of Simpson's diversity index over productive rearrangements. TCRdb took over this immuneACCESS table, retaining in-frame rearrangements with V and J assigned. Such tables are incomplete; in checked studies, under half of the missing clones stem from an unresolved V gene, and the remainder is unexplained. V and J calls and clone size are those listed in that table; D and trimming were worked out from the DNA. The sample table contains about 160,000 clones; only one count was recorded for about 88% of them. 5% to 6% of the sample lies in the top ten.

Recombination joined TRBV6-5 with TRBJ2-1, with TRBD2 matching 9 junction bases. The TCR originated in a woman between 45 and 60 years old with COVID-19, enrolled during active disease. The sample was peripheral blood. In nucleotides, the sequence is TGTGCCAGCAGCAGGCGGGGGGGCCTGGGGAATGAGCAGTTCTTC. The encoded protein is CASSRRGGLGNEQFF.